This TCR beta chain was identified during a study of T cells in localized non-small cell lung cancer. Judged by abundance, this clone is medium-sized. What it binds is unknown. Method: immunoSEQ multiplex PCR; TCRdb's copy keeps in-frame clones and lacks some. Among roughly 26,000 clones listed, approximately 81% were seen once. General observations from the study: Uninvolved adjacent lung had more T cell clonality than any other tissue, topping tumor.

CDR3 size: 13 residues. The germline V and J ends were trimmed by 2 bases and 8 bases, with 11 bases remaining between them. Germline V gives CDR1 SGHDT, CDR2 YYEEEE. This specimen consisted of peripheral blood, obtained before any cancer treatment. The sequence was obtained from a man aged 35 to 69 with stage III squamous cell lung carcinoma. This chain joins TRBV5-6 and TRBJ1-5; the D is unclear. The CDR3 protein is CASSFSAGEPQHF. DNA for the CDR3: TGTGCCAGCAGCTTCTCTGCGGGTGAGCCCCAGCATTTT.